Each of the 5 T cell receptor beta chains below was sequenced from the same sample in a study of Graves' ophthalmopathy and Graves' hyperthyroidism listed by TCRdb under 2018. The data were produced on an Illumina HiSeq 2000. For repertoire sequencing, the TCR beta CDR3 regions were amplified from RNA transcripts. The first round of RT-PCR was done with HTBI primers and the Qiagen OneStep RT-PCR kit, and was followed by a second round of multiplex PCR, then size selection and purification. The public reads were quality trimmed at Q25 with fastp and then assembled into clones with MiXCR by TCRdb, keeping productive beta chains. Every distinct CDR3 protein forms one entry, paired with its most common genes and DNA. Across this sample there are roughly 600,000 distinct CDR3 sequences, with 35% to 40% seen only once. The top ten clonotypes cover about 4.1% of the sample. Source material: peripheral blood or thyroid tissue (not recorded which). Every receptor here comes from an adult man with Graves' hyperthyroidism.

The chain recombines TRBV19 with TRBJ2-3; D might be TRBD1 (6 bases). V was cut by 1 base and J by 6 bases, with 14 bases left in between. CDR3 length: 15 amino acids. Germline V gene sequence: CDR1 LNHDA, CDR2 SQIVND (reference sequence). In DNA form, the CDR3 reads TGTGCCAGTAGTATAGCTACAGGGTCTCGCGATACGCAGTATTTT. It codes for CASSIATGSRDTQYF.

CDR3 nucleotides: TGTGCCAGCGTGGACAAGGGGGAAGAGACCCAGTACTTC. Its protein product is CASVDKGEETQYF. The chain couples TRBV3-1 to TRBJ2-5; D might be TRBD1 (6 bases). Looked up from germline, CDR1 is LGHDT and CDR2 is YNNKEL (reference sequence). Trimming took 8 bases from V and 3 from J, leaving 13 bases between them. The CDR3 loop spans 13 amino acids.

This clonotype has ten or more counts. The rearrangement uses TRBV5-8 and TRBJ1-2; 8 bases are shared with TRBD1. The V gene end was trimmed by 3 bases and the J gene end by 4 bases; junction bases not matched to a gene: 8. The germline V gene has CDR1 SGHTS and CDR2 YDEGEE. The CDR3 covers 15 residues. The CDR3: CASSSGTGVIYGYTF. The CDR3 DNA reads as TGTGCCAGCAGCTCCGGGACAGGAGTAATCTATGGCTACACCTTC.

The CDR3 nucleotides are TGTGCCAGCAGCTCAGGACTAGCGGGAGCTCGGCATTTT. Its protein product is CASSSGLAGARHF. The chain employs TRBV7-9 and TRBJ1-5; D ambiguous. V gave up 4 bases and J gave up 15 bases, with 19 bases separating them. The CDR3 is made up of 13 amino acids. Germline V gene lookup returns CDR1 SEHNR and CDR2 FQNEAQ (reference sequence).

This clonotype showed up many times. The chain links TRBV12-3 or TRBV12-4 to TRBJ1-5, with D possibly being TRBD1 (6 bases). This CDR3 comprises 19 residues. V shed 5 bases and J shed 1 base, with 24 bases lying between them. In DNA form, the CDR3 reads TGTGCCAGCAGTGACGAGACAGGAGAAGCCGCGATAAGCAATCAGCCCCAGCATTTT. This sequence encodes CASSDETGEAAISNQPQHF.